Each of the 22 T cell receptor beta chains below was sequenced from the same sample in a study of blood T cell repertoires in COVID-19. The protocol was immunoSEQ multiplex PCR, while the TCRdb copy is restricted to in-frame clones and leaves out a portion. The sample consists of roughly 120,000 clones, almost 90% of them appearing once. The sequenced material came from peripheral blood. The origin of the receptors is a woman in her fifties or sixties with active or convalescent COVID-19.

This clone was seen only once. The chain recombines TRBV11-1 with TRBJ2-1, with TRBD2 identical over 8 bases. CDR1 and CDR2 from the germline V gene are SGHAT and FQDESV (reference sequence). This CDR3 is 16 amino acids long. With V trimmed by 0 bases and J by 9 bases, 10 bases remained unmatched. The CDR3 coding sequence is TGTGCCAGCAGCTTAGCTCGGGAGGGCTGGTTGGCTGAGCAGTTCTTC. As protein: CASSLAREGWLAEQFF.

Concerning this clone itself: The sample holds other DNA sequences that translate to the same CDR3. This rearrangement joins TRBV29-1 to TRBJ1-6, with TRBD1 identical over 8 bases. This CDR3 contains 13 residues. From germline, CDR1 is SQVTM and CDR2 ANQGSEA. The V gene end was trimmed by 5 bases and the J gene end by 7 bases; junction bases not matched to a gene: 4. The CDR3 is CSVRTGTNSPLHF. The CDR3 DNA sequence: TGCAGCGTTAGGACAGGGACAAATTCACCCCTCCACTTT.

CDR3 sequence: CSVEVSGGLVGNEQFF. The CDR3, as DNA: TGCAGCGTTGAAGTTTCAGGAGGACTAGTAGGAAATGAGCAGTTCTTC. The chain employs TRBV29-1 and TRBJ2-1; 7 bases map to TRBD2. The CDR3 has 16 residues. From germline, CDR1 is SQVTM and CDR2 ANQGSEA. With V trimmed by 1 base and J by 7 bases, 13 bases remained unmatched.

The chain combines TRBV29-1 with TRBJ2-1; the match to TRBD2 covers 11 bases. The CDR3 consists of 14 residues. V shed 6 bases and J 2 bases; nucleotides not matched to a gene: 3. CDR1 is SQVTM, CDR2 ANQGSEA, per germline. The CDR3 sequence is CSVKGLAAYNEQFF. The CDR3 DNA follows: TGCAGCGTGAAGGGACTAGCGGCCTACAATGAGCAGTTCTTC.

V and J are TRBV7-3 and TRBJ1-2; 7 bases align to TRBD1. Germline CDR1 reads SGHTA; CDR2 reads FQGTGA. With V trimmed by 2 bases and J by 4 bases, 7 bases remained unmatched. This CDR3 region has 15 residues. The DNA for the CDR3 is TGTGCCAGCAGCTTAGCGACAGGGCTTTCCTATGGCTACACCTTC. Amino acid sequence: CASSLATGLSYGYTF.

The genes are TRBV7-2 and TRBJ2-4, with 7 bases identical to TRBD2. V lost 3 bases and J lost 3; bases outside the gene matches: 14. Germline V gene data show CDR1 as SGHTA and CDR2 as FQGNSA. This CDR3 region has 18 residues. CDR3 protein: CASSLGGDSPRGKNIQYF. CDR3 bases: TGTGCCAGCAGCTTGGGGGGGGACTCCCCACGTGGCAAAAACATTCAGTACTTC.

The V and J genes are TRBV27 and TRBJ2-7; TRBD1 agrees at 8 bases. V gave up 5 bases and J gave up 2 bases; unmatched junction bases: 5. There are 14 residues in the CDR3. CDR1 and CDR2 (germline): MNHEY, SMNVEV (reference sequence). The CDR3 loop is CASSLGQGAYEQYF. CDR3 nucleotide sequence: TGTGCCAGCAGTCTAGGACAGGGAGCCTACGAGCAGTACTTC.

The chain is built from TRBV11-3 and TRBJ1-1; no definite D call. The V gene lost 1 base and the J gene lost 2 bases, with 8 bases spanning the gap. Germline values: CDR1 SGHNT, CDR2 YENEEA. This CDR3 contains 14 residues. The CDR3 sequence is CASSLGGKNTEAFF. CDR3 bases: TGTGCCAGCAGCTTAGGAGGGAAAAACACTGAAGCTTTCTTT.

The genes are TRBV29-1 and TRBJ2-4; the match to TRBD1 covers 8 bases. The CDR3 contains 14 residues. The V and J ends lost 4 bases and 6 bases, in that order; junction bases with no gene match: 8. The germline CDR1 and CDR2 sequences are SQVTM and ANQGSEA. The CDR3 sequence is CSVVLWTGLNIQYF. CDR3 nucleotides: TGCAGCGTTGTTCTCTGGACAGGGTTAAACATTCAGTACTTC.

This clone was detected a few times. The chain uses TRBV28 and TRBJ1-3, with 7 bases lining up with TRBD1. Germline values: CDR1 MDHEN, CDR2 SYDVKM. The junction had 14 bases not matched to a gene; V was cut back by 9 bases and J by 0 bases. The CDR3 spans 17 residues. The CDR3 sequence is CARYPFDRVLSGNTIYF. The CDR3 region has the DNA TGTGCCAGATACCCATTCGACAGGGTTCTCTCTGGAAACACCATATATTTT.

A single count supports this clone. The CDR3 loop reads CASSLQGETQYF. In DNA, the CDR3 is TGTGCCAGCAGCTTACAGGGGGAAACCCAGTACTTC. This sequence joins TRBV13 and TRBJ2-5, with TRBD1 identical over 7 bases. This CDR3 has 12 residues. V dropped 2 bases and J dropped 8; count of bases not matched to a gene: 2. The germline V gene has CDR1 PRHDT and CDR2 FYEKMQ (reference sequence). The full variable domain, its missing parts supplied by reference TRBV13 and TRBJ2-5, is AAGVIQSPRHLIKEKRETATLKCYPIPRHDTVYWYQQGPGQDPQFLISFYEKMQSDKGSIPDRFSAQQFSDYHSELNMSSLELGDSALYFCASSLQGETQYFGPGTRLLVL.

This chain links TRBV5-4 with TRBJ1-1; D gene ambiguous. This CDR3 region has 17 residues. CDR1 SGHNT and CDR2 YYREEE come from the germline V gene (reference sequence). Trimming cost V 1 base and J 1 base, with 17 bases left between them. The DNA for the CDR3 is TGTGCCAGCAGCTTGACTTTATTCCCGGGAACGAACACTGAAGCTTTCTTT. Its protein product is CASSLTLFPGTNTEAFF. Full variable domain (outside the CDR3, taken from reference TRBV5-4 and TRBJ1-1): ETGVTQSPTHLIKTRGQQVTLRCSSQSGHNTVSWYQQALGQGPQFIFQYYREEENGRGNFPPRFSGLQFPNYSSELNVNALELDDSALYLCASSLTLFPGTNTEAFFGQGTRLTVV.

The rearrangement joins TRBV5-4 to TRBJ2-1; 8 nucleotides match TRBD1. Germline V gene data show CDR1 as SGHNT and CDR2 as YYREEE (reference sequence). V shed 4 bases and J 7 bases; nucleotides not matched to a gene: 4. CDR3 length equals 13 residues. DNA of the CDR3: TGTGCCAGCAGCCGGGACAGGAGGAATGAGCAGTTCTTC. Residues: CASSRDRRNEQFF.

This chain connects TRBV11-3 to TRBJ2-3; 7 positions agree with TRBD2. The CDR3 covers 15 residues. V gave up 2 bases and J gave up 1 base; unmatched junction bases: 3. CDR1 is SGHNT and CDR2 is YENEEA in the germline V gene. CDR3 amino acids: CASSLNGGGTDTQYF. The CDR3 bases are TGTGCCAGCAGCTTAAATGGGGGGGGCACAGATACGCAGTATTTT.

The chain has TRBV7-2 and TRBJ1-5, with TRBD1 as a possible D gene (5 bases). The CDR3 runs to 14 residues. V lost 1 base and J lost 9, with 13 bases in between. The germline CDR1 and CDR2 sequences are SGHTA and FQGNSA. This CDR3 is CASSLEGRVWPQHF. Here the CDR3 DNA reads TGTGCCAGCAGCTTAGAAGGCAGGGTATGGCCCCAGCATTTT.

Here the CDR3 DNA reads TGTGCCAGCAGTTTCCTGACAGGGGCTGGCAATCAGCCCCAGCATTTT. Its translation: CASSFLTGAGNQPQHF. The chain carries TRBV27 and TRBJ1-5; TRBD1 matches 8 bases. Germline trimming cut 3 bases from V and 2 bases from J; bases unmatched to any gene: 6. From germline, CDR1 is MNHEY and CDR2 SMNVEV (reference sequence). This CDR3 comprises 16 residues.

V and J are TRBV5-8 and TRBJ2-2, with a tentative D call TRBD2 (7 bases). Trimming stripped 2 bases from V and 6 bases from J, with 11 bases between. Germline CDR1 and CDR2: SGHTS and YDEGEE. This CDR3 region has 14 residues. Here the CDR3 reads CASSFTGRAGELFF. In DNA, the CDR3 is TGTGCCAGCAGCTTTACAGGGAGGGCCGGGGAGCTGTTTTTT. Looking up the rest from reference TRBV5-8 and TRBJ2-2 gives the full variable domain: EAGVTQSPTHLIKTRGQQATLRCSPISGHTSVYWYQQALGLGLQFLLWYDEGEERNRGNFPPRFSGRQFPNYSSELNVNALELEDSALYLCASSFTGRAGELFFGEGSRLTVL.

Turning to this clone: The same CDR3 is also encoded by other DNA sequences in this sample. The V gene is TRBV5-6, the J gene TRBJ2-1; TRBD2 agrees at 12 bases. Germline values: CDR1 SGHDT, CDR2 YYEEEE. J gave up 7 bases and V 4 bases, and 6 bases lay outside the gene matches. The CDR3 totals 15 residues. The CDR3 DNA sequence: TGTGCCAGCAGCATCGGGACTAGCGGGTCAAATGAGCAGTTCTTC. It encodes CASSIGTSGSNEQFF.

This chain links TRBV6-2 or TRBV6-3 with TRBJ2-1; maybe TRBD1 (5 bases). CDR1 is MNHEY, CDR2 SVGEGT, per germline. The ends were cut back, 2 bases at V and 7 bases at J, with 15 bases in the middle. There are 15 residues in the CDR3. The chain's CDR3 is CASSYLRTKQNEQFF. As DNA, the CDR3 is TGTGCCAGCAGTTACCTGCGGACAAAGCAGAATGAGCAGTTCTTC.

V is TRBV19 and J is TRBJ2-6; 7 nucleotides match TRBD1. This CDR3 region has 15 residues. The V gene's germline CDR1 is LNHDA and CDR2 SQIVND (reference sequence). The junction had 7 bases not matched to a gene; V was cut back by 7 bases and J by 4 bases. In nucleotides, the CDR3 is TGTGCCAGTACCAGACAGGGAATAGGGGCCAACGTCCTGACTTTC. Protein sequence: CASTRQGIGANVLTF. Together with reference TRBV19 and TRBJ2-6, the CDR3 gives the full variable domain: DGGITQSPKYLFRKEGQNVTLSCEQNLNHDAMYWYRQDPGQGLRLIYYSQIVNDFQKGDIAEGYSVSREKKESFPLTVTSAQKNPTAFYLCASTRQGIGANVLTFGAGSRLTVL.

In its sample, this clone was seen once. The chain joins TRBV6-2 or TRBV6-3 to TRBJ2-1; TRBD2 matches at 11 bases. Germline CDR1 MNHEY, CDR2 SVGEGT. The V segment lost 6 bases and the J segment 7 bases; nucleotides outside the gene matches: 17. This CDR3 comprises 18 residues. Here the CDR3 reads CASSLSGLADPRWNEQFF. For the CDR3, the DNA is TGTGCCAGCAGCCTCTCGGGACTAGCGGACCCGAGGTGGAATGAGCAGTTCTTC.

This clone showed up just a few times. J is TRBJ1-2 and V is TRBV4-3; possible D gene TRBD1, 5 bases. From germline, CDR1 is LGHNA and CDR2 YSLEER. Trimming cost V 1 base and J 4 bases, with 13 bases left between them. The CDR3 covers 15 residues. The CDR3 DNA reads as TGCGCCAGCAGCCAAGGTCAAGAAAGGGGCTATGGCTACACCTTC. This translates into CASSQGQERGYGYTF.